These 14 T cell receptor beta chains were all obtained from the same sample, sequenced in a study of graft-versus-host responses after intestinal transplantation. No antigen has been identified for these receptors. TCRdb's table, derived via immunoSEQ multiplex PCR, lists solely in-frame clones and lacks some. The repertoire holds 90,000 to 95,000 clones, with 90% to 95% as singletons. Sequencing used unstimulated CD8+ T cells sorted from spleen or lymph node cells, obtained before intestinal transplant. These receptors came from a human donor who received an intestinal transplant.

The chain has TRBV29-1 and TRBJ1-4; the D is unclear. The CDR3 totals 12 residues. CDR1 is SQVTM, CDR2 ANQGSEA, per germline. Trimming took 5 bases from V and 7 from J, leaving 11 bases between them. For the CDR3, the DNA is TGCAGCGTTCTCCGGGGTACTGAAAAACTGTTTTTT. This gives the protein CSVLRGTEKLFF.

This chain joins TRBV9 and TRBJ1-1, with a possible D match to TRBD1 (5 bases). CDR1 and CDR2 from the germline V gene are SGDLS and YYNGEE. This CDR3 spans 14 amino acids. Deletions cut 4 bases from V and 0 bases from J, with 10 bases between. CDR3 nucleotides: TGTGCCAGCAGCCCCTCACAGGTGAACACTGAAGCTTTCTTT. Translating it yields CASSPSQVNTEAFF.

This clone appeared once. The genes are TRBV6-5 and TRBJ2-7, with 9 bases matching TRBD1. Germline assignment: CDR1 MNHEY and CDR2 SVGAGI. This CDR3 spans 14 amino acids. V lost 4 bases and J lost 6; bases outside the gene matches: 7. The CDR3 DNA follows: TGTGCCAGCAGTTCCGGGACAGGGCTTCTCGAGCAGTACTTC. This codes for CASSSGTGLLEQYF.

This chain connects TRBV28 to TRBJ2-5; 8 bases map to TRBD2. Germline CDR1 and CDR2: MDHEN and SYDVKM. The CDR3 is made up of 16 amino acids. V was clipped by 6 bases and J by 2 bases; unmatched bases: 11. The CDR3 is CASSLDTSGEQETQYF. CDR3 DNA sequence: TGTGCCAGCAGCTTGGACACTAGCGGAGAGCAAGAGACCCAGTACTTC. The whole variable domain, filled in from reference TRBV28 and TRBJ2-5, reads DVKVTQSSRYLVKRTGEKVFLECVQDMDHENMFWYRQDPGLGLRLIYFSYDVKMKEKGDIPEGYSVSREKKERFSLILESASTNQTSMYLCASSLDTSGEQETQYFGPGTRLLVL.

The chain joins TRBV5-6 to TRBJ1-1; 9 bases fit TRBD1. Germline loops: CDR1 SGHDT, CDR2 YYEEEE. With V trimmed by 5 bases and J by 4 bases, 3 bases remained unmatched. The CDR3 is 13 residues long. This chain's CDR3 is CASRTGGGTEAFF. CDR3 nucleotide sequence: TGTGCCAGCAGGACAGGGGGGGGCACTGAAGCTTTCTTT.

The V call is TRBV4-1, the J call TRBJ1-2; TRBD1 agrees at 9 bases. Germline V gene data show CDR1 as MGHRA and CDR2 as YSYEKL. V was clipped by 1 base and J by 2 bases; unmatched bases: 5. This CDR3 region has 16 residues. As DNA, the CDR3 is TGCGCCAGCAGCCAAGTCGAGACAGGGGGAAACTATGGCTACACCTTC. It translates to CASSQVETGGNYGYTF.

Note on this clone: One end of the junction fails to match germline, which may point to a read error. The V gene is TRBV19, the J gene TRBJ1-5; 7 nucleotides agree with TRBD1. Germline V CDR1 and CDR2: LNHDA, SQIVND (reference sequence). The CDR3 spans 13 residues. The CDR3 DNA sequence: TGTGCCAGTAGTATCAGGGGGAATCTGCCCCAGCATTTT. Protein: CASSIRGNLPQHF.

Turning to this clone: The germline gene is not matched at one end of the junction; a read error may be the cause. The V gene is TRBV5-1, the J gene TRBJ2-1; 10 bases align to TRBD2. The CDR3 is made up of 16 amino acids. The germline CDR1 and CDR2 sequences are SGHRS and YFSETQ. The CDR3 sequence is CASSLRERGGYNKQFF. CDR3 coding DNA: TGCGCCAGCAGCTTACGGGAGCGGGGGGGTTACAATAAGCAGTTCTTC.

This sequence joins TRBV7-2 and TRBJ2-1, with 8 bases matching TRBD1. The CDR3 totals 17 residues. V shed 2 bases and J 5 bases; nucleotides not matched to a gene: 11. Looked up from germline, CDR1 is SGHTA and CDR2 is FQGNSA. The CDR3 region is CASSLISGQGWDNEQFF. CDR3 nucleotides: TGTGCCAGCAGCTTAATATCCGGACAGGGCTGGGACAATGAGCAGTTCTTC.

V gene TRBV7-9 combines with J gene TRBJ1-1; 7 positions match TRBD1. J gave up 5 bases and V 1 base, and 7 bases lay outside the gene matches. Germline V lookup: CDR1 SEHNR, CDR2 FQNEAQ (reference sequence). This CDR3 has 15 residues. CDR3 bases: TGTGCCAGCAGCTTAGAGATGAGGGGGCTTACTGAAGCTTTCTTT. As protein: CASSLEMRGLTEAFF. Using reference TRBV7-9 and TRBJ1-1 for the parts outside the CDR3, the full variable domain is DTGVSQNPRHKITKRGQNVTFRCDPISEHNRLYWYRQTLGQGPEFLTYFQNEAQLEKSRLLSDRFSAERPKGSFSTLEIQRTEQGDSAMYLCASSLEMRGLTEAFFGQGTRLTVV.

The CDR3 region has the DNA TGCGCCAGCAGCCCCTATGGCGGATTCTCCTACGAGCAGTACTTC. Translation gives CASSPYGGFSYEQYF. The rearrangement joins TRBV5-1 to TRBJ2-7; D gene uncertain. Germline loops: CDR1 SGHRS, CDR2 YFSETQ. The CDR3 is made up of 15 amino acids. Trimming took off 4 bases at V and 0 bases at J, with 14 bases between the two ends.

The chain combines TRBV19 with TRBJ2-3; no firm D call. Trimming stripped 3 bases from V and 6 bases from J, with 10 bases between. The CDR3 covers 13 residues. Per the germline V gene, CDR1 is LNHDA and CDR2 is SQIVND (reference sequence). The CDR3 spells CASSIRPGDTQYF. DNA for the CDR3: TGTGCCAGTAGTATCCGCCCCGGGGATACGCAGTATTTT.

The V and J genes are TRBV4-1 and TRBJ2-1; 14 bases are a match to TRBD2. J was trimmed by 0 bases and V by 1 base; bases with no gene match: 2. Germline V gene data show CDR1 as MGHRA and CDR2 as YSYEKL. This CDR3 has 18 residues. CDR3 DNA: TGCGCCAGCAGCCAAGGACTAGCGGGAGGGAGCTCCTACAATGAGCAGTTCTTC. Residues: CASSQGLAGGSSYNEQFF.

This chain connects TRBV7-2 to TRBJ2-7; maybe TRBD1 (6 bases). Trimming took off 5 bases at V and 2 bases at J, with 13 bases between the two ends. The CDR3 is 14 residues long. Germline V gene data show CDR1 as SGHTA and CDR2 as FQGNSA. The CDR3 sequence is CASSLGTFPYEQYF. The CDR3 DNA is TGTGCCAGCAGCCTTGGGACATTTCCCTACGAGCAGTACTTC.